These T cell receptor beta chains were read from a single sample in a study of T-cell reconstitution after alpha-beta-depleted transplantation in children. TCRdb reanalysed the PCR reads using MiXCR and keeps one entry per CDR3 protein. The table has about 300,000 distinct CDR3 sequences, roughly 7.8% seen once. The sample here was peripheral blood, taken 360 days after TCRalphabeta/CD19-depleted stem cell transplant. The receptors were gathered from a female patient aged 2 to 10 who had a stem cell transplant for Fanconi anemia, so the T cells may come from the graft donor. The CDR3 runs from the conserved cysteine through the conserved F or W. Fields, in order: D gene, clone size, V gene, J gene, CDR3 DNA, CDR3 protein. A D gene is named only where the DNA matches it firmly. Expanded clones get a size class; other rows say once, few or many, or leave the size out.

-	few	TRBV7-8	TRBJ1-2	TGTGCCAGCAGCTTAGCGTTAAGAGTTTTCTACACCTTC	CASSLALRVFYTF
-	-	TRBV25-1	TRBJ1-2	TGTGCCAGCAGTGGTATCCCGAGTTTGGACAGAAATAACTATGGCTACACCTTC	CASSGIPSLDRNNYGYTF
-	many	TRBV6-5	TRBJ1-2	TGTGCCAGCAGTTACAGGGCCTCTAACTATGGCTACACCTTC	CASSYRASNYGYTF
TRBD2	many	TRBV28	TRBJ2-7	TGTGCCAGCACCCGGGGGGACCTCGCCCACGAGCAGTACTTC	CASTRGDLAHEQYF
-	many	TRBV4-2	TRBJ1-1	TGTGCCAGCAGCCAAGATCTGCGGGGGAGCACTGAAGCTTTCTTT	CASSQDLRGSTEAFF
-	-	TRBV4-2	TRBJ1-5	TGTGCCAGCAGCCAAGCGGGGTCTCAGCCCCAGCATTTT	CASSQAGSQPQHF
TRBD2	many	TRBV7-9	TRBJ2-1	TGTGCCAGCACCCCAGCGGGTCTAGCGGGGGCCAATGAGCAGTTCTTC	CASTPAGLAGANEQFF
TRBD1	many	TRBV12-3/TRBV12-4	TRBJ1-6	TGTGCCAGCAGTTCGACAGGGCATAATTCACCCCTCCACTTT	CASSSTGHNSPLHF
-	-	TRBV16	TRBJ1-6	TGTGCCAGCAGCCAATCAGGGGATAATTCACCCCTCCACTTT	CASSQSGDNSPLHF
-	many	TRBV6-5	TRBJ2-1	TGTGCCAGCAGTTACTTGGGCGGGAACTCCTACAATGAGCAGTTCTTC	CASSYLGGNSYNEQFF
-	many	TRBV7-3	TRBJ2-5	TGTGCCAGCAGCGCCCTAGCGATGGGTGGAGAGACCCAGTACTTC	CASSALAMGGETQYF
TRBD1	many	TRBV9	TRBJ1-1	TGTGCCAGCAGCCTCCGACAGGGGGATCTTGAAGCTTTCTTT	CASSLRQGDLEAFF
-	few	TRBV27	TRBJ2-5	TGTGCCAGCAGTTTATCGAGCCAATTTTCTCAGTCGCAGTACTTC	CASSLSSQFSQSQYF
TRBD1	-	TRBV7-3	TRBJ1-2	TGTGCCAGCAGCCTAGGACAGGGGCGAGACTATGGCTACACCTTC	CASSLGQGRDYGYTF
TRBD1	few	TRBV4-2	TRBJ2-1	TGTGCCAGCAGCCAAGCTCAGGGACAGTACAATGAGCAGTTCTTC	CASSQAQGQYNEQFF
-	-	TRBV5-1	TRBJ2-6	TGCGCCAGCAGCCTGCCTCTAAGTCTCTCTGGGGCCAACGTCCTGACTTTC	CASSLPLSLSGANVLTF
TRBD1	-	TRBV15	TRBJ1-1	TGTGCCACCAGCGAGACTACGGGGGGACAGGGGGCTTTGAACACTGAAGCTTTCTTT	CATSETTGGQGALNTEAFF
TRBD2	many	TRBV3-1	TRBJ2-1	TGTGCCAGCAGCCAAGGTCCTAGCGGGAAGAATGAGCAGTTCTTC	CASSQGPSGKNEQFF
-	many	TRBV6-5	TRBJ1-2	TGTGCCAGCAGTTCCCCAGCCCTAGGGGAGCGTGGCTACACCTTC	CASSSPALGERGYTF
-	many	TRBV12-3/TRBV12-4	TRBJ1-1	TGTGCCAGCAGTTTAGCAGAGGGAGATGAAGCTTTCTTT	CASSLAEGDEAFF
TRBD1	-	TRBV7-6	TRBJ1-5	TGTGCCAGCAGCCCTCTTCGGGACAGGGGGCAGCCCCAGCATTTT	CASSPLRDRGQPQHF
TRBD2	many	TRBV28	TRBJ2-3	TGTGCCAGCAGTTTAGGTTTTCGTCTTACGGGAGGAGGCACAGATACGCAGTATTTT	CASSLGFRLTGGGTDTQYF
-	many	TRBV24-1	TRBJ1-5	TGTGCCACAGGGGAACGTCAGCCCCAGCATTTT	CATGERQPQHF
TRBD2	many	TRBV12-3/TRBV12-4	TRBJ2-3	TGTGCCAGCAGTTTAGCAGTAGCGGGAGATCCAGATACGCAGTATTTT	CASSLAVAGDPDTQYF
-	-	TRBV6-2/TRBV6-3	TRBJ1-4	TGTGCCAGCAGTTACTCTTCGGGGATCGGTGAAAAACTGTTTTTT	CASSYSSGIGEKLFF